A selection of T cell receptor beta chains follows, all from one sample in a study of cytomegalovirus exposure and HLA in healthy donors. Sequencing was performed with immunoSEQ multiplex PCR; in TCRdb, only in-frame clones are kept and a portion is missing. Among 100,000 to 150,000 clones listed, 90% to 97% were seen once. Sequenced: PBMCs. The receptors here all came from a man aged 18 to 35 in good health and CMV-seronegative. The CDR3 runs from the conserved cysteine through the conserved F or W. A D gene is named only where the DNA matches it firmly. Clone size, where shown, is once, few, many, or a class for clones that have expanded.

clone_size	j_call	d_call	v_call	cdr3_nt	cdr3_aa
-	TRBJ2-3	-	TRBV19	TGTGCCAGCAGTCACACAGATACGCAGTATTTT	CASSHTDTQYF
-	TRBJ1-3	-	TRBV28	TGTGCCAGCAGTTGGGCCCACTCTGGAAACACCATATATTTT	CASSWAHSGNTIYF
-	TRBJ2-5	TRBD2	TRBV27	TGTGCCAGCAGTTCACTAGCGGGTTTACAAGAGACCCAGTACTTC	CASSSLAGLQETQYF
-	TRBJ2-5	-	TRBV28	TGTGCCAGCAGTTCCTGGCCGACCCCAGGCGAGACCCAGTACTTC	CASSSWPTPGETQYF
-	TRBJ2-7	-	TRBV1	TGCACCAGCAGCCAAGGTCGACTAGCGGGTCCTTGTTACGAGCAGTACTTC	CTSSQGRLAGPCYEQYF
-	TRBJ1-1	-	TRBV11-2	TGTGCCAGCAGCTTCACCGGGAGGGGCACTGAAGCTTTCTTT	CASSFTGRGTEAFF
-	TRBJ2-1	-	TRBV7-2	TGTGCCAGCAGCCATGGGGCGGCGTACAGCTCCTACAATGAGCAGTTCTTC	CASSHGAAYSSYNEQFF
-	TRBJ2-7	-	TRBV2	TGTGCCAGCACCCCCACCCCAGGGGCGCCTATTGAGCAGTACTTC	CASTPTPGAPIEQYF
-	TRBJ1-2	TRBD1	TRBV19	TGTGCCAGTAGGATGGGGACAGGTCGGAACTATGGCTACACCTTC	CASRMGTGRNYGYTF
once	TRBJ1-1	-	TRBV5-6	TGTGCCAGCAACCTCGCAGGTTCGGTCACTGAAGCTTTCTTT	CASNLAGSVTEAFF
-	TRBJ2-7	TRBD2	TRBV7-6	TGTGCCAGCAGCTTAGAAGGTCTAGCGGGGGTCTACGAGCAGTACTTC	CASSLEGLAGVYEQYF
-	TRBJ1-1	-	TRBV27	TGTGCCAGCAGTTTACGGGGACTTTTAATGAACACTGAAGCTTTCTTT	CASSLRGLLMNTEAFF
-	TRBJ2-2	TRBD1	TRBV11-2	TGTGCCACCGGGACAGGGGTCGGGGAGCTGTTTTTT	CATGTGVGELFF
-	TRBJ2-1	-	TRBV7-3	TGTGCCAGCAGCTTAACGCCAGGGGAAGATGAGCAGTTCTTC	CASSLTPGEDEQFF
-	TRBJ2-7	TRBD1	TRBV27	TGTGCCAGCAGTTTATCGGGACAGAAGGGGCAGCAGTACTTC	CASSLSGQKGQQYF
-	TRBJ2-7	-	TRBV27	TGTGCCAGCAGTTGGGGGGAGGGGGGCGAGCAGTACTTC	CASSWGEGGEQYF
-	TRBJ2-1	TRBD2	TRBV7-9	TGTGCCAGCAGCCGGGACCCTAGCGGGAGTCACAATGAGCAGTTCTTC	CASSRDPSGSHNEQFF
once	TRBJ2-1	-	TRBV7-6	TGTGCCAGCAGCTTCGGGGTTGATGAGCAGTTCTTC	CASSFGVDEQFF
-	TRBJ2-7	TRBD1	TRBV27	TGTGCCAGCAGTTTAGGATACCGGGACAGAACCTACGAGCAGTACTTC	CASSLGYRDRTYEQYF
-	TRBJ2-1	TRBD1	TRBV7-3	TGTGCCAGCAGCCCCCAGGGGGCGAGGAATGAGCAGTTCTTC	CASSPQGARNEQFF
-	TRBJ1-2	-	TRBV4-3	TGCGCCAGCAGCCAATCGATAGCCACCTATGGCTACACCTTC	CASSQSIATYGYTF
-	TRBJ2-7	-	TRBV27	TGTGCCAGCAGTCCCCGCGCTCTGGGCGTAAACTCCTACGAGCAGTACTTC	CASSPRALGVNSYEQYF
-	TRBJ2-1	TRBD2	TRBV11-3	TGTGCCAGCAGCTGGGGGACTAGCGGGGGACCCTACAATGAGCAGTTCTTC	CASSWGTSGGPYNEQFF